This record looks at one T cell receptor beta chain sequence and its context. These data are taken from a study of technical replicates of blood from several donors. The protocol was immunoSEQ multiplex PCR, while the TCRdb copy is restricted to in-frame clones and leaves out a portion. The table has fewer than 90,000 clones, 93% seen once. This CDR3 has 16 amino acids. From germline, CDR1 is SGHAT and CDR2 FQNNGV. Losses at the gene ends were 4 bases for V and 9 bases for J; bases not matched to a gene: 9. The receptor comes from a human donor in good health. Sequencing used T cells isolated from PBMCs. V usage is TRBV11-2 and J usage is TRBJ2-7; 16 bases map to TRBD2. CDR3 sequence: CASSSSGLAGGPGQYF. The CDR3 DNA sequence: TGTGCCAGCAGCTCCTCGGGACTAGCGGGAGGGCCCGGGCAGTACTTC.